This TCR beta chain was observed in a study of siplizumab effects on memory and regulatory T cells. Study-level findings and limits: Controls had roughly 28% Treg-derived mappable alloreactive CD4+ clones on average, versus approximately 69% with siplizumab. Siplizumab caused a significant drop in alloreactive sequences traceable to unstimulated CD4+ memory cells. The naive T cell population seemed more diverse than memory cells and seemed a major contributor to the alloresponse.

About this clone itself: Its antigen remains unidentified.

Assayed TCR templates numbered about 10^5 for each sample. Data came from immunoSEQ multiplex PCR; TCRdb stores just in-frame clones and leaves some out. Of some 100,000 clones detected, about nine tenths appear once; the ten largest clones hold roughly 0.16%. The clonotype originates from a human donor in good health. The material sequenced was CD4+ T cells sorted from blood.

The CDR3 spells CASSEVGSTSPLHF. CDR3 nucleotides: TGCGCCAGCAGTGAAGTAGGGTCAACTTCACCCCTCCACTTT. The chain recombines TRBV10-2 with TRBJ1-6; D not resolved. Germline CDR1 is WSHSY and CDR2 is SAAADI. Trimming pared 3 bases from V and 9 bases from J, leaving 12 bases between. The CDR3 extends over 14 amino acids.